The sequence of this TCR beta chain was determined in a study of CD8+CD57+ T cells in acquired aplastic anemia. Looking at the study overall: Healthy donors yielded some 10 million CD4+ cell reads on average.

This clonotype was seen at least ten times. CDR3 and TCR beta VDJ profiling relied on genomic DNA as the template. TCRdb re-called the reads with MiXCR, one entry per CDR3 protein. The repertoire consists of about 220,000 distinct CDR3 sequences, with roughly 33% occurring once and the leading ten covering approximately 1.2%. This CDR3 is built from 15 residues. Per the germline V gene, CDR1 is SNHLY and CDR2 is FYNNEI. The V and J ends lost 1 base and 8 bases respectively, with 17 bases between them. The sample taken for sequencing was sorted CD4+, CD8+, or CD8+CD57+ T cells (not recorded which) from PBMCs. This chain uses TRBV2 with TRBJ1-2; D gene ambiguous. This TCR was sampled from a human donor in good health, serving as a control. Here the CDR3 reads CASSEEKESLRGYTF. CDR3 sequence (DNA): TGTGCCAGCAGTGAAGAGAAGGAGAGCTTGCGGGGCTACACCTTC.